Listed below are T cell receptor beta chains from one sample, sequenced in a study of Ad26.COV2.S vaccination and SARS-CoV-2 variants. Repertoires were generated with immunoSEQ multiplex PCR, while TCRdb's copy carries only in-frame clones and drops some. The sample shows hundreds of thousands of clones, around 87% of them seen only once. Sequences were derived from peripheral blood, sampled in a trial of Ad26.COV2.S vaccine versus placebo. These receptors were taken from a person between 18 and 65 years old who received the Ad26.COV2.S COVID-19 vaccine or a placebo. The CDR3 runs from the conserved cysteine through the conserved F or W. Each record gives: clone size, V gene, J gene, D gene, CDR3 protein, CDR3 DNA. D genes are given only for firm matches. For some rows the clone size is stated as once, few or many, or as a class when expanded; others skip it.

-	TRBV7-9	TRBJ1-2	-	CASRPPGGGYYGYTF	TGTGCCAGCAGGCCACCGGGGGGCGGTTACTATGGCTACACCTTC
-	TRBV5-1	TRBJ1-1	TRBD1	CASSQDRGRVAFF	TGCGCCAGCAGCCAGGACAGGGGGCGCGTTGCTTTCTTT
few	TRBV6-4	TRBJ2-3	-	CASSDSDTDTQYF	TGTGCCAGCAGTGACTCCGACACAGATACGCAGTATTTT
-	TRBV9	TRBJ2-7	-	CASSVERGPSYEQYF	TGTGCCAGCAGCGTAGAGAGGGGTCCCTCCTACGAGCAGTACTTC
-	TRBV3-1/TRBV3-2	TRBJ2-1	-	CASSQGQALSYNEQFF	TGTGCCAGCAGCCAAGGACAGGCCTTATCCTACAATGAGCAGTTCTTC
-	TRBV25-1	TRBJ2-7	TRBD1	CASSSDRAYSYEQYF	TGTGCCAGCAGTTCGGACAGGGCCTACTCCTACGAGCAGTACTTC
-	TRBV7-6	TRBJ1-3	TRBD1	CASSLVRSAGGSGNTIYF	TGTGCCAGCAGCTTAGTAAGGTCGGCAGGGGGCTCTGGAAACACCATATATTTT
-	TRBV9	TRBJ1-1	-	CASSARVAAEAFF	TGTGCCAGCAGCGCCAGGGTGGCCGCCGAGGCTTTCTTT
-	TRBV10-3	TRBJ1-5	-	CAIPSRTQPQHF	TGTGCCATCCCTTCCCGGACCCAGCCCCAGCATTTT
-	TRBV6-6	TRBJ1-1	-	CASSPYSGGRGEAFF	TGTGCCAGCAGTCCCTACAGTGGGGGCAGGGGTGAAGCTTTCTTT
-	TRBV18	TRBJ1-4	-	CASSPSGSNEKLFF	TGTGCCAGCTCACCATCAGGGTCAAATGAAAAACTGTTTTTT
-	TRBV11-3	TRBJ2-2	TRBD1	CASSSSPGQVRTGELFF	TGTGCCAGCAGCTCTTCTCCTGGACAGGTTCGCACCGGGGAGCTGTTTTTT
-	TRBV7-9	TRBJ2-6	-	CASSYGQPYSGANVLTF	TGTGCCAGCAGCTATGGACAGCCTTACTCTGGGGCCAACGTCCTGACTTTC
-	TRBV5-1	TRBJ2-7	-	CASSLLQGVDEQYF	TGCGCCAGCAGCTTGCTCCAGGGAGTGGACGAGCAGTACTTC
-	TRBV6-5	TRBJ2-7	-	CASSYPQGEQYF	TGTGCCAGCAGTTACCCACAGGGCGAGCAGTACTTC
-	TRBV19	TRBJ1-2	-	CASSISPQRNYGYTF	TGTGCCAGTAGTATATCCCCCCAGAGAAACTATGGCTACACCTTC
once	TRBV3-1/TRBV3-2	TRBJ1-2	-	CASGPRYGYTF	TGTGCCAGCGGTCCTAGATATGGCTACACCTTC
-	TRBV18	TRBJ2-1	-	CASSPLTVRNNEQFF	TGTGCCAGCTCACCACTAACAGTCCGTAACAATGAGCAGTTCTTC
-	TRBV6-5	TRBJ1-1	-	CASSYRGITEAFF	TGTGCCAGCAGTTACCGCGGGATAACTGAAGCTTTCTTT
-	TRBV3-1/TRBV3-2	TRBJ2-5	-	CASSQGGDLRVGETQYF	TGTGCCAGCAGCCAAGGAGGGGACCTCAGAGTTGGAGAGACCCAGTACTTC
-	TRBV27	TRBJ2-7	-	CASSIRGLGSYEQYF	TGTGCCAGCAGCATCAGGGGCCTTGGCTCCTACGAGCAGTACTTC
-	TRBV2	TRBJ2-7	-	CASSQDWTAYEQYF	TGTGCCAGCAGCCAGGATTGGACTGCCTACGAGCAGTACTTC
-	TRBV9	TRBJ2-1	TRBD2	CASRAGSYNEQFF	TGTGCCAGCCGAGCGGGGTCCTACAATGAGCAGTTCTTC
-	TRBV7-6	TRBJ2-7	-	CASSLAQGTSYEQYF	TGTGCCAGCAGCTTAGCGCAGGGGACCTCCTACGAGCAGTACTTC
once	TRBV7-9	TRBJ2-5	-	CASSLVGVSETQYF	TGTGCCAGCAGCTTAGTTGGAGTATCAGAGACCCAGTACTTC
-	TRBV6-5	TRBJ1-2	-	CASSHRRGQYGYTF	TGTGCCAGCAGCCATCGGCGAGGGCAATATGGCTACACCTTC
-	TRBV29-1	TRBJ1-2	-	CSVESPGSYGYTF	TGCAGCGTTGAATCCCCAGGGAGCTATGGCTACACCTTC
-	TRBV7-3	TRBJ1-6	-	CASSSGTSNSPLHF	TGTGCCAGCAGCAGCGGCACTTCCAATTCACCCCTCCACTTT
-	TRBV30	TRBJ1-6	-	CAWSVRTAGDSPLHF	TGTGCCTGGAGTGTACGGACAGCCGGGGATTCACCCCTCCACTTT
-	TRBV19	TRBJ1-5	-	CASSPDSFNQPQHF	TGTGCCAGTAGTCCCGACAGCTTCAATCAGCCCCAGCATTTT
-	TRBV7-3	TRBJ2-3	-	CASSELGGGTDTQYF	TGTGCCAGCAGCGAACTAGGAGGGGGAACAGATACGCAGTATTTT
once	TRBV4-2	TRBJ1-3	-	CASSQQARGSGNTIYF	TGTGCCAGCAGCCAACAAGCCAGGGGATCTGGAAACACCATATATTTT
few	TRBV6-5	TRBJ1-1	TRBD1	CASSKRDRGNTEAFF	TGTGCCAGCAGTAAAAGGGACAGGGGGAACACTGAAGCTTTCTTT
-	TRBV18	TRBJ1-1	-	CASSPDRLNTEAFF	TGTGCCAGCTCACCCGACAGACTGAACACTGAAGCTTTCTTT
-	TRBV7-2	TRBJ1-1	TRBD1	CASSVQGVRTEAFF	TGTGCCAGCAGCGTCCAGGGGGTACGAACTGAAGCTTTCTTT
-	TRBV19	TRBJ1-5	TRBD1	CASTPGGRSQHF	TGTGCCAGTACGCCAGGGGGCCGGTCCCAGCATTTT
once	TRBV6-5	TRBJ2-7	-	CASSIDGEQYF	TGTGCCAGCAGCATAGATGGAGAGCAGTACTTC
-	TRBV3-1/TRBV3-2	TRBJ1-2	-	CASSQDGGRDYGYTF	TGTGCCAGCAGCCAAGATGGGGGCCGAGACTATGGCTACACCTTC
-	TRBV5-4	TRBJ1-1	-	CASSLFLGRMNTEAFF	TGTGCCAGCAGCTTGTTTCTGGGGCGTATGAACACTGAAGCTTTCTTT
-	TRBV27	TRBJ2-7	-	CASSLSGYLVDEQYF	TGTGCCAGCAGTTTATCCGGCTACCTGGTGGACGAGCAGTACTTC
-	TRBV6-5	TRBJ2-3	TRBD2	CASSTSGGSTDTQYF	TGTGCCAGCAGTACTAGCGGGGGGAGCACAGATACGCAGTATTTT
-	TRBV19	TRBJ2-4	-	CASSIGGVRAVRAKNIQYF	TGTGCCAGTAGTATAGGGGGGGTTCGAGCAGTCAGGGCCAAAAACATTCAGTACTTC
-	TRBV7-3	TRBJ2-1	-	CASRTTGQSSYNEQFF	TGTGCCAGCAGAACCACGGGACAAAGCTCCTACAATGAGCAGTTCTTC
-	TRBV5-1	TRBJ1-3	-	CASSLASGPGNTIYF	TGCGCCAGCAGCTTGGCCAGCGGTCCTGGAAACACCATATATTTT
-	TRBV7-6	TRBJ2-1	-	CASSSSREQFF	TGTGCCAGCAGCTCAAGCAGAGAGCAGTTCTTC
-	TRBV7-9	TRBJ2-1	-	CASSSLSLEQQFF	TGTGCCAGCAGCTCCCTTTCCCTCGAGCAGCAGTTCTTC
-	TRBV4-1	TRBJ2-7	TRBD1	CASSPGQDEQYF	TGCGCCAGCAGCCCCGGACAGGACGAGCAGTACTTC
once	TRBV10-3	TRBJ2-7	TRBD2	CAISPGLEGEQYF	TGTGCCATCAGTCCCGGACTAGAAGGCGAGCAGTACTTC
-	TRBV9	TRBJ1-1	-	CASSVVAGPNTEAFF	TGTGCCAGCAGCGTAGTGGCAGGACCGAACACTGAAGCTTTCTTT
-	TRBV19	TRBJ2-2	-	CASSTGEPGELFF	TGTGCCAGTAGTACAGGGGAACCCGGGGAGCTGTTTTTT
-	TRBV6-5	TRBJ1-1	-	CASSQQTVPRTEAFF	TGTGCCAGCAGTCAACAGACAGTTCCAAGGACTGAAGCTTTCTTT
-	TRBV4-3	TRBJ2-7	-	CASSQDLRDTNEQYF	TGCGCCAGCAGCCAAGATTTACGGGACACCAACGAGCAGTACTTC